This T cell receptor (beta chain) was found in a study of CD4 and CD8 cells across lung adenocarcinoma regions. TCRdb reprocessed the PCR reads with MiXCR, giving one entry per CDR3 protein. The table shows 7,500 to 10,000 distinct CDR3 sequences, with roughly 45% occurring only once. The patients had localized lung adenocarcinoma, a non-small cell subtype. The germline gives CDR1 SGHTA, CDR2 FQGNSA. V trimming: 6 bases; J trimming: 3 bases; junction bases outside the gene matches: 7. The CDR3 has 15 residues. Sequencing was done on a sample of CD4+ T cells from the margin of a lung tumor. The clonotype comes from a female donor with lung adenocarcinoma. The CD4 and CD8 labels of this study may be unreliable. This sequence joins TRBV7-2 and TRBJ2-1; the match to TRBD1 covers 8 bases. CDR3 sequence reads: CASRQTGVLYNEQFF. CDR3 in DNA: TGTGCCAGCAGGCAGACAGGGGTCCTCTACAATGAGCAGTTCTTC.